This passage covers 3 T cell receptor beta chains from one sample sequenced in a study of blood T cell repertoires in COVID-19. The protocol was immunoSEQ multiplex PCR, while the TCRdb copy is restricted to in-frame clones and leaves out a portion. The repertoire includes 100,000 to 120,000 clones, less than 85% of them detected once, and about an eighth sits in the top ten. The sequenced sample was peripheral blood. The receptor set was obtained from a human donor in a cohort sampled during active COVID-19.

The chain uses TRBV29-1 and TRBJ1-1; possibly TRBD1 for D (6 bases). The CDR3 is 14 amino acids. V was shortened by 6 bases and J by 2 bases, with 16 bases between the two germline ends. Germline V gene sequence: CDR1 SQVTM, CDR2 ANQGSEA. The CDR3 coding sequence is TGCAGCGTGAGGAACCAGGGGTTCAACACTGAAGCTTTCTTT. Its protein product is CSVRNQGFNTEAFF.

V is TRBV3-1 (or the pseudogene TRBV3-2) and J is TRBJ2-7; no clear D. Germline CDR1 LGHDT, CDR2 YNNKEL (reference sequence). V was shortened by 4 bases and J by 7 bases, with 17 bases between the two germline ends. The CDR3 extends over 14 amino acids. The CDR3 DNA follows: TGTGCCAGCAGCCTCGGTATAGACGTGAGGGAGCAGTACTTC. Translation gives CASSLGIDVREQYF.

The V and J genes are TRBV7-2 and TRBJ2-1, with TRBD2 identical over 11 bases. Per the germline V gene, CDR1 is SGHTA and CDR2 is FQGNSA. Trimming removed 0 bases from V and 7 bases from J; junction bases left unmatched: 2. The CDR3 covers 15 residues. CDR3 loop: CASSLASGGENEQFF. In nucleotides, the CDR3 is TGTGCCAGCAGCTTAGCTAGCGGGGGGGAGAATGAGCAGTTCTTC. Complete variable domain (other parts from reference TRBV7-2 and TRBJ2-1): GAGVSQSPSNKVTEKGKDVELRCDPISGHTALYWYRQSLGQGLEFLIYFQGNSAPDKSGLPSDRFSAERTGGSVSTLTIQRTQQEDSAVYLCASSLASGGENEQFFGPGTRLTVL.